Below, one T cell receptor beta chain is given with its context. The record originates from a study of T cell responses to AZD1222 COVID-19 vaccine. Between the trimmed V and J ends, which lost 4 bases and 0 bases, there was a span of 13 bases. There are 15 residues in the CDR3. The germline CDR1 and CDR2 sequences are KGHSH and LQKENI. The protocol was immunoSEQ multiplex PCR, while the TCRdb copy is restricted to in-frame clones and leaves out a portion. This sample's table reports about 140,000 clones. The chain recombines TRBV18 with TRBJ2-7; D is uncertain. The receptor's source is an adult in good health. Specimen: peripheral blood. The CDR3 protein is CASSRKDSSSYEQYF. The DNA for the CDR3 is TGTGCCAGCTCACGAAAAGACTCGAGCTCCTACGAGCAGTACTTC.